This T cell receptor beta chain appears in the sequencing data of a study of blood T cell repertoires in COVID-19. About the research overall: Nucleic acid was either cDNA or gDNA, and it came from T cells, B-cell-depleted T cells, or PBMCs.

Germline V gives CDR1 MNHEY, CDR2 SMNVEV (reference sequence). This CDR3 has 15 amino acids. Trimming cost V 2 bases and J 2 bases, with 9 bases left between them. Source study methods: Estimated nucleated cell counts came from reference gene primer amplification. Sequencing used immunoSEQ multiplex PCR; TCRdb keeps in-frame clones, though not all of them. The V and J calls and clone size were taken over from that table, and D and trimming were inferred from the DNA. The sample carries 200,000 to 300,000 clones, roughly 84% recorded once. The genes are TRBV27 and TRBJ2-2; D remains unclear. The sequence was obtained from a man in his fifties or sixties with acute or convalescent COVID-19. The sample was peripheral blood. Here the CDR3 reads CASSLTRINTGELFF. CDR3 bases: TGTGCCAGCAGTTTAACCAGAATAAACACCGGGGAGCTGTTTTTT.